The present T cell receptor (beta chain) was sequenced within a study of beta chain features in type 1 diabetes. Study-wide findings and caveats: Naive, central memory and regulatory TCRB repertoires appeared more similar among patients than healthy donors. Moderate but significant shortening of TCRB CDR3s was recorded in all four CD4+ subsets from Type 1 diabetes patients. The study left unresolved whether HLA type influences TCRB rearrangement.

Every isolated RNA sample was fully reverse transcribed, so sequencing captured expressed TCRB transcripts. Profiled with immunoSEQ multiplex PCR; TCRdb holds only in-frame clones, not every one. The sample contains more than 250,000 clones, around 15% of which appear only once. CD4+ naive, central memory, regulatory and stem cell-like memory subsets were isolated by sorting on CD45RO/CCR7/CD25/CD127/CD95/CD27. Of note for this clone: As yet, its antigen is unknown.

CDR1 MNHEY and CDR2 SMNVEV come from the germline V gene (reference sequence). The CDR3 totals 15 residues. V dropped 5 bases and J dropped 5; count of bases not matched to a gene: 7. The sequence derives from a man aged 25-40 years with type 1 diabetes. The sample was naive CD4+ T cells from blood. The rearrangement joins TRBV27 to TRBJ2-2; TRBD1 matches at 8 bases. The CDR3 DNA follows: TGTGCCAGCAGTCCAGGACAGGGAAGGACCGGGGAGCTGTTTTTT. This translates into CASSPGQGRTGELFF.